These T cell receptor beta chains were read from a single sample in a study of blood T cell repertoires in COVID-19. Only in-frame clones appear in the TCRdb table, and some are missing; sequencing was by immunoSEQ multiplex PCR. This table holds about 150,000 clones, roughly four fifths found once. The sequenced sample was peripheral blood. These receptors were taken from a woman over 75 with acute or convalescent COVID-19. Each CDR3 is given with its conserved first and last residue. D genes are given only for firm matches. The size of a clone is reported for some rows only, either as once, few or many, or as a class for expanded clones.

j_call,clone_size,v_call,d_call,cdr3_nt,cdr3_aa
TRBJ1-5,.,TRBV6-6,.,TGTGCCAGCAGTTTCGGACAGTCCAATCAGCCCCAGCATTTT,CASSFGQSNQPQHF
TRBJ1-6,.,TRBV2,.,TGTGCCAGCAGTGAGGGGCAGGGAAATAATTCACCCCTCCACTTT,CASSEGQGNNSPLHF
TRBJ2-1,few,TRBV5-5,.,TGTGCCAGCAGCTCCAAGAGAGTGTCCAAAGAGCAGTTCTTC,CASSSKRVSKEQFF
TRBJ1-1,.,TRBV7-2,.,TGTGCCAGCAGCTCACAGGTGAACACTGAAGCTTTCTTT,CASSSQVNTEAFF
TRBJ2-1,.,TRBV6-5,TRBD2,TGTGCCAGCAGTAGCGGGAGGAGGAATGAGCAGTTCTTC,CASSSGRRNEQFF
TRBJ1-6,.,TRBV7-3,.,TGTGCCAGCAGCCCCCATAGGCGGGACCTTCGCTCCTATAATTCACCCCTCCACTTT,CASSPHRRDLRSYNSPLHF
TRBJ2-7,.,TRBV14,TRBD2,TGTGCCAGCAGCCATAACCCCTCCTTTCTAGCGGGAGTCCTCGAGCAGTACTTC,CASSHNPSFLAGVLEQYF
TRBJ2-2,few,TRBV4-3,.,TGCGCCAGCAGCCAACAGGTTGGCGGGGAGCTGTTTTTT,CASSQQVGGELFF
TRBJ1-2,.,TRBV5-1,TRBD1,TGCGCCAGCAGCTTGGCTGGGACAGGGGAGAGTTATGGCTACACCTTC,CASSLAGTGESYGYTF
TRBJ2-3,once,TRBV7-9,.,TGTGCCAGCAGCCACTCTAGCACAGATACGCAGTATTTT,CASSHSSTDTQYF
TRBJ1-1,.,TRBV14,.,TGTGCCAGCAGCCGACAGGAAAACACTGAAGCTTTCTTT,CASSRQENTEAFF
TRBJ2-7,.,TRBV27,TRBD2,TGTGCCAGCAGTCGGGGGGGCCGAGCCGACGAGCAGTACTTC,CASSRGGRADEQYF
TRBJ2-1,.,TRBV29-1,.,TGCAGCGGCGCCCACAATGAGCAGTTCTTC,CSGAHNEQFF
TRBJ2-2,.,TRBV13,.,TGTGCCAGCAGCTCACTAGTGAGAAACACCGGGGAGCTGTTTTTT,CASSSLVRNTGELFF
TRBJ1-2,once,TRBV12-5,.,TGTGCTAGTGGTCCACTCCGGGAAGGGGGCTACACCTTC,CASGPLREGGYTF
TRBJ2-5,.,TRBV7-9,.,TGTGCCAGCAGCATTACCCAGGGTCCAGAGACCCAGTACTTC,CASSITQGPETQYF
TRBJ1-5,.,TRBV19,TRBD1,TGTGCCAGTAGTAGTGGACAGGGATTCGGTGGTCAGCCCCAGCATTTT,CASSSGQGFGGQPQHF
TRBJ1-5,few,TRBV24-1,.,TGTGCCACCAGTGATGGGGAGCGGGGGCAGGGAGCCCAGCCCCAGCATTTT,CATSDGERGQGAQPQHF
TRBJ1-1,.,TRBV7-9,.,TGTGCCAGCAGCTTAGACACCTACACTGAAGCTTTCTTT,CASSLDTYTEAFF
TRBJ1-4,.,TRBV5-1,TRBD1,TGCGCCAGCAGCTTGGGGACAGGGAGTGAAAAACTGTTTTTT,CASSLGTGSEKLFF
TRBJ2-7,.,TRBV7-8,.,TGTGCCAGCAGCCCGATAGACTGGGTGGGCTACGAGCAGTACTTC,CASSPIDWVGYEQYF
TRBJ2-5,few,TRBV3-1/TRBV3-2,.,TGTGCCAGCAGCCACGTGGGCCCTGGATCGGAGACCCAGTACTTC,CASSHVGPGSETQYF
TRBJ2-7,.,TRBV5-1,TRBD1,TGCGCCAGCAGCGAAATCGGGACAGGGGGTTGGGAGCAGTACTTC,CASSEIGTGGWEQYF
TRBJ1-4,.,TRBV3-1/TRBV3-2,TRBD1,TGTGCCAGCGGGACAGGGCTGGAAAAACTGTTTTTT,CASGTGLEKLFF
TRBJ1-1,.,TRBV4-3,.,TGCGCCAGTCGGGGGGCCATGAACACTGAAGCTTTCTTT,CASRGAMNTEAFF
TRBJ2-7,.,TRBV5-6,TRBD2,TGTGCCAGCAGCTTTTCGCTAGCGGGGGCCCTAGACTACGAGCAGTACTTC,CASSFSLAGALDYEQYF
TRBJ2-1,.,TRBV6-2/TRBV6-3,TRBD2,TGTGCCAGCAGTCCCCCCGGGACTACCTCCTACAATGAGCAGTTCTTC,CASSPPGTTSYNEQFF